This TCR beta chain is from a study of blood T cell repertoires in COVID-19. Turning to the study itself: The study drew acute and convalescent COVID-19 samples from the United States, Italy and Spain. From T cells, B-cell-depleted T cells, or PBMCs came the material, which was cDNA or gDNA.

In the authors' methods: Reference gene primer amplification gave nucleated cell count estimates. Generated by immunoSEQ multiplex PCR, the TCRdb table keeps only in-frame clones and is missing some. V, J and clone size were drawn from that table, and D and trimming were deduced from the DNA. The sample lists roughly 340,000 clones, approximately 89% occurring once. Germline V lookup: CDR1 MNHEY, CDR2 SVGEGT. V trimming: 2 bases; J trimming: 2 bases; junction bases outside the gene matches: 13. This CDR3 has 20 amino acids. The TCR originated in a woman aged 18-29 years who had recovered from COVID-19. Sequenced material: peripheral blood. The chain links TRBV6-2 or TRBV6-3 to TRBJ2-1; TRBD2 matches at 12 bases. CDR3 amino acids: CASSYAGGLAGGGPYNEQFF. The CDR3 DNA is TGTGCCAGCAGTTACGCCGGCGGGCTAGCGGGAGGGGGGCCCTACAATGAGCAGTTCTTC.